The clone carrying this T cell receptor (beta chain) came up a few times. Each CDR3 protein gets one entry after TCRdb re-called the RT-PCR reads with MiXCR. The table includes some 960,000 distinct CDR3 sequences, 18% detected once. Trimming stripped 3 bases from V and 2 bases from J, with 13 bases between. This CDR3 region has 15 residues. The sample belongs to a study of patients and donors after allogeneic stem cell transplantation. The chain joins TRBV12-3 or TRBV12-4 to TRBJ2-5, with a possible D match to TRBD1 (6 bases). This TCR derives from a human donor who was either an allogeneic HSCT recipient or a stem cell or donor lymphocyte infusion donor (not recorded which). It is not recorded whose cells these are; they may come from a transplant donor. Specimen: blood, either unsorted or a sorted T cell fraction (not recorded which). The DNA of the CDR3 is TGTGCCAGCAGTTTGATAGGACAGATACAAGAGACCCAGTACTTC. It translates to CASSLIGQIQETQYF.